This T cell receptor beta chain was retrieved from a study of shared clonotypes between healthy human individuals. Whole-study findings and limits: Lower generation probabilities were found for non-shared clonotypes than for those shared by all four donors.

The CDR3 has 16 amino acids. The V gene's germline CDR1 is SGHVS and CDR2 FNYEAQ. Trimming cost V 5 bases and J 2 bases, with 19 bases left between them. Clones were read by immunoSEQ multiplex PCR, and TCRdb kept only the in-frame ones, dropping some. The sample yields 550,000 to 850,000 clones, around 70% seen once. Points on this clone: No antigen is known for it.

Adult Caucasians living in Nashville, Tennessee made up all of the donors. The TCR originated in a woman in her twenties or thirties in good health. This chain links TRBV7-6 with TRBJ2-7, with D perhaps matching TRBD2 (6 bases). Sequencing was performed on memory CD4+ T cells sorted from blood. Regarding subset: CD45RA-negative fraction. The CDR3: CASSQGAGTAPYEQYF. Written as DNA, the CDR3 is TGTGCCAGCAGCCAGGGAGCCGGGACTGCACCCTACGAGCAGTACTTC.